This T cell receptor beta chain was retrieved from a study of blood T cell repertoires in COVID-19. TCRdb's table, derived via immunoSEQ multiplex PCR, lists solely in-frame clones and lacks some. The table has about 100,000 clones, approximately 85% seen once. This clone came up once. The J segment lost 7 bases and the V segment lost 5 bases, leaving 10 bases of the junction unmatched. In germline, CDR1 is SQVTM, CDR2 ANQGSEA. This CDR3 contains 14 residues. The sequenced sample consisted of peripheral blood. The V gene is TRBV29-1, the J gene TRBJ2-1; 8 nucleotides match TRBD1. The clonotype comes from a man aged 60 to 75 with acute or convalescent COVID-19. This chain's CDR3 is CSVRFGTGVNEQFF. The CDR3, as DNA: TGCAGCGTTCGGTTCGGGACAGGCGTTAATGAGCAGTTCTTC.